This entry concerns a single T cell receptor (beta chain). This specimen belongs to a study of blood T cell repertoires in COVID-19. Across the study: Material from acute and convalescent COVID-19 was sourced from the United States, Italy and Spain.

Per the original methods: Scientists estimated how many nucleated cells there were by amplifying reference gene primers. Profiling relied on immunoSEQ multiplex PCR, and the TCRdb table lists in-frame clones only, not all of them. That table furnishes V, J and clone size, whereas the DNA furnished D and trimming. The sample includes a few hundred thousand clones, over 75% seen only once; the top ten take just under 1%. Two negative PCRs, clearance, or symptom resolution characterized the recovered Cohort 3 donors. CDR3 length: 18 amino acids. V lost 3 bases and J 4 bases, leaving 24 bases between the germline ends. Germline V CDR1 and CDR2: SNHLY, FYNNEI.

J is TRBJ2-5 and V is TRBV2; tentative D call: TRBD2 (6 bases). The specimen sequenced was PBMCs or T cells enriched from blood (not recorded which). The receptor's source is a woman in her 30s who had recovered from COVID-19. In nucleotides, the CDR3 is TGTGCCAGCAGTGATGGAGGGGCGAGAGCGAGTCGGTCAGAGACCCAGTACTTC. This sequence encodes CASSDGGARASRSETQYF.